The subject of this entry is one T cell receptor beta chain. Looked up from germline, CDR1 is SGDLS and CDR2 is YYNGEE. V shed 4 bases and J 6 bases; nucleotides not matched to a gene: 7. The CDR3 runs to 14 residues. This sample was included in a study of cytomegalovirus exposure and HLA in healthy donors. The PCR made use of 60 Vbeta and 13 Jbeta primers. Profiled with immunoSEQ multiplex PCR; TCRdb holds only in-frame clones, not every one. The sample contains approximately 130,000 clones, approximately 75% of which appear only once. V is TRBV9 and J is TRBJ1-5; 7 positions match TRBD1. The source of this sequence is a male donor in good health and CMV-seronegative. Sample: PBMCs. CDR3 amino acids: CASSPRQGGQPQHF. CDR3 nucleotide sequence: TGTGCCAGCAGCCCCCGACAGGGCGGTCAGCCCCAGCATTTT.